This TCR beta chain came from a study of T cells in severe cutaneous drug reactions. Study-level results: Blister cells averaged around 31% and PBMC about 5% TRBV12-4 in carbamazepine-induced Stevens-Johnson syndrome or toxic epidermal necrolysis patients.

From germline, CDR1 is SGDLS and CDR2 YYNGEE. The CDR3 is 15 amino acids. TCR subtype-specific primers in iRepertoire multiplex PCR prepared libraries for bulk and single-cell sequencing. Primers for V, D and J regions amplified bulk TCR beta libraries. TCRdb reprocessed the multiplex PCR reads and keeps a single row for each CDR3 protein, giving no DNA. Its table lists tens of thousands of distinct CDR3 sequences. In regard to this clonotype: The antigen remains undetermined.

The patients sequenced had a carbamazepine-induced Stevens-Johnson syndrome or toxic epidermal necrolysis reaction. Sequences were obtained from PBMCs. This TCR was sampled from a human donor with toxic epidermal necrolysis, a severe cutaneous drug reaction. V usage is TRBV9 and J usage is TRBJ1-2; checking the TCRdb D call of TRBD1 is not possible without DNA. The chain's CDR3 is CASSGLGTGGFGYTF.